The TCR beta chain under discussion was sequenced for a study of cytomegalovirus exposure and HLA in healthy donors (dated by TCRdb to 2017 to 2019). In terms of the full investigation: In an earlier analysis of some 610 of the donors, around 300 Gb of sequence data and roughly 100 million unique TCR beta sequences from approximately 180 million T cells were reported. Among roughly 370 genotyped donors of the cohort, an average of around 240,000 unique TCR beta nucleotide sequences were sequenced per donor, roughly 18% of them non-productive. Donor age, sex, ethnicity and CMV serostatus were collected together with the repertoire data. Typing coverage varied by locus: roughly 620-640 donors for A, B, C, DRB1 and DQB1; more than 500 for DQA1; approximately 610 for DPA1; fewer than 480 for DPB1. Of the 300 to 500 genotyped donors, approximately 80% were placed in the genetic ancestry cluster associated with self-reported Caucasian donors. An earlier analysis of roughly 600 of the donors used high-throughput TCR beta sequencing to judge whether each TCR beta V gene segment behaved as functional or pseudogenic. The T cell repertoires of 550 to 850 subjects were profiled by immunosequencing and related to cytomegalovirus serostatus. The study aimed to test whether signatures of past pathogen exposure could be identified by cataloging public T cell receptors. To predict cytomegalovirus infection status, the study brought together high-throughput TCR immunosequencing, statistical association of individual TCRs with disease status, and machine learning. A later analysis re-analyzed previously published TCR beta repertoires from 666 donors and added high-resolution HLA genotyping to study TCR occurrence patterns. An early release covering roughly 640 HLA-typed donors comprised about 300 gigabases of sequencing data and 85 million or so unique TCR sequences. A few DR-DQ haplotypes were treated as single units for association and clustering because of strong linkage in the cohort. In addition to the first cohort of about 650 subjects, a separate validation cohort of 120 different subjects was used. HLA typing included class I and class II loci at four-digit resolution. Genome-wide SNP genotypes for about 65% of the roughly 670 donors were used in a later genetic analysis, which treated that subset as a discovery cohort. All discovery cohort repertoires had been generated using a single sequencing platform. The later analysis used no new phenotypic data to find candidate immune exposures, relying instead on TCR beta sequences and their occurrence across donors. The study at large found these results: The classifier was reported to diagnose cytomegalovirus status with high specificity and sensitivity in both the original cohort and the validation cohort. Presence/absence analyses assumed roughly uniform sequencing depth across donors, an assumption that may not hold. Most TCR sequences were observed very rarely across donors, whereas some public TCRs were present in many individuals. A further reported finding was that TCR beta sequences accurately predicted the HLA-A and HLA-B alleles for most subjects in the first cohort. In a later analysis, the rate of TCR association differed among HLA loci, with DRB1 alleles having the most associated TCRs and HLA-C alleles having the fewest. In an earlier analysis of 587 of the donors, most TCR beta V segments appeared in productive rearrangements about 90% or about 30% of the time, broadly matching IMGT annotations. In this cohort, only TCR beta chains were sequenced, and detectable features were limited by the absence of alpha or paired-chain data. According to a later analysis, most CMV-associated TCR beta chains appeared to be HLA-restricted, and the HLA associations seemed to be driven largely by CMV exposure. Assigning TCR associations to individual alleles was difficult when HLA alleles, especially DR and DQ, strongly co-occurred. Several of the top co-occurrence clusters appeared to be linked to parvovirus B19, influenza, CMV and Epstein-Barr virus, according to a later analysis. In a later genetic analysis, a missense DCLRE1C variant was associated with V-gene and J-gene trimming of TCR beta chains, and the association was replicated in an independent cohort. A cluster of highly shared sequence variants was judged likely to represent a technical artifact of the sequencing pipeline. In a later analysis, HLA-associated TCR beta chains showed more clonal expansion and lower generation probabilities than non-associated chains that were equally common. The authors suggested that the approach could potentially be generalized to other disease states and immunological phenotypes. Because counts were too low, seventeen rarely observed V segments, including chromosome 9 orphons, were excluded from the earlier analysis of roughly 580 of the donors. Compared with the roughly 600-donor mean, donors in an Asian-associated ancestry cluster had fewer N-insertions in productive TCRs, according to a later genetic analysis. A later analysis associated 15,000 to 20,000 TCR beta sequences with specific HLA alleles at a false discovery rate of 0.05. A total of 150 to 200 TCR beta chains were listed by the study as associated with cytomegalovirus. Correlated functional status among segregating V segments might be attributable to linkage disequilibrium, but an unknown experimental factor could not be ruled out. A few of the identified cytomegalovirus-associated TCR beta chains were confirmed in vitro to be specific for cytomegalovirus antigens. The 87-base-pair reads could not distinguish some IMGT-functional V segments, including TRBV6-2 and TRBV6-3, so those segments were excluded. For the cohort, immune exposure information was limited to CMV serostatus. Because HLA typing was missing for some donors at each locus, association tests included only the typed subset.

The cohort consisted of 666 healthy bone marrow donors. Cohort members were all nominally healthy when sampled, although unrecorded immune exposures were likely present. The donor was CMV seropositive and was included in the group of 289 seropositive cohort members. A peripheral blood sample was provided by each donor, and peripheral blood mononuclear cells were used for TCR beta sequencing. Genomic DNA was extracted from the blood cell samples with the Qiagen DNeasy Blood Extraction Kit. As encoded in the germline V gene, CDR1 is ENHRY while CDR2 is SYGVKD. Trimming removed 3 bases from V and 0 bases from J, leaving 5 bases between the germline ends. The cysteine opens and the phenylalanine closes a CDR3 of 13 amino acids. Left in the record is the CDR3 DNA by itself, 39 bases read in frame from the first base. This clone occurred a few times. Which antigen it targets is not known. Nothing much larger sits one base from this clone, and base qualities are not available.

The library was built by means of the immunoSEQ multiplex PCR assay. For the multiplex PCR, a mixture combining 60 forward primers for TCR Vbeta segments and 13 reverse primers for TCR Jbeta segments was used. The CDR3 region of rearranged TCR beta genes was amplified from genomic DNA by a multiplex PCR assay. The amplified TCR beta libraries were sequenced on the Illumina HiSeq System as 87-base-pair reads. Processing in the source paper ran as follows. A later analysis tallied 80 million to 95 million unique TCR beta chains across the approximately 670 repertoires, and approximately 12 million of those chains were shared by two or more donors. Raw reads were error-corrected and collapsed into unique sequences with a nearest-neighbor algorithm that merged closely related sequences to remove PCR and sequencing errors. V, D and J gene segments were assigned by aligning CDR3 sequences to IMGT reference sequences. For a sequence to be retained, at least a six-nucleotide match to both a V gene segment and a J gene segment was required. A rearrangement was called productive if the CDR3 had no stop codons and remained in frame with V and J, and every other rearrangement was called non-productive. Following IMGT convention, CDR3 was defined as the stretch from the second conserved V-encoded cysteine to the conserved J-encoded phenylalanine. The earlier analysis of roughly 590 of the donors excluded sequences that lacked an unambiguous match to a single V gene segment. An earlier analysis of around 600 of the donors classified V segments as functional when productive rearrangements were above 56.7% and as segregating when the standard deviation between donors was above 5%. A statistical classification framework was developed to diagnose cytomegalovirus status using the catalog of TCR beta chain sequences. In a later analysis, V and J genes were assigned by comparing TCR nucleotide sequences against IMGT/GENE-DB human TR gene sequences. A later analysis assigned CDR3 sequences and most-parsimonious VDJ recombination scenarios with the TCRdist pipeline. In a later analysis, each TCR beta chain was defined by its CDR3 amino acid sequence together with its V-gene family, and reads lacking a unique V-gene family were excluded. To address suspected cross-contamination and a sequencing artifact, a later analysis removed around 600 highly shared, low-generation-probability nucleotide sequences. For each public chain, a later analysis derived a clonal expansion index from normalized ranks of inferred template counts within each repertoire. In a later analysis, generation probabilities were computed with a VDJ recombination model fitted to out-of-frame rearrangements, and the resulting probabilities were checked against IGoR. In a later analysis, TCR-TCR, TCR-HLA and TCR-CMV co-occurrence was scored with hypergeometric tests, and a repertoire-size bias correction was applied to TCR pairs. To estimate false discovery rates, a later analysis permuted the HLA or CMV assignments 20 times. In a later analysis, co-occurring TCRs were grouped using DBSCAN, and TCRdist sequence similarity was added for clustering within HLA-allele-positive subsets. Repertoires with fewer than 30,000 or more than 120,000 public chains, plus five repertoires with anomalous nucleotide sharing, were excluded from co-occurrence clustering. TCRdb provides this immuneACCESS table in a form limited to in-frame rearrangements. Some clones are lacking; in checked studies, under half of them reflect an unresolved V gene, and why the rest are absent is not known. The DNA was the basis for D and trimming; V, J and clone size are from that table. The sample table holds approximately 160,000 clones, of which around 68% were seen once. Around 2.8% of the sample is in the top ten clones.

The clonotype comes from a woman aged 35 to 49 in good health and CMV-seropositive. In this chain, TRBV10-3 is recombined with TRBJ2-5; tentative D gene TRBD2, with 5 bases matching. Input material: PBMCs. In nucleotide form, the sequence is TGTGCCATCAGTGACGGGAACCAAGAGACCCAGTACTTC. The translation is CAISDGNQETQYF.